This TCR beta chain was recorded in a study of human T cells and chemical hapten exposure. Using its own MiXCR run on the 5' RACE reads, TCRdb lists one record per CDR3 protein. Among around 82,000 distinct CDR3 sequences listed, 7.7% were seen once. From whole blood left unfractionated, total RNA was extracted. The receptor comes from a male donor in good health.

Here the CDR3 DNA reads TGCGCCAGCAGCCAAGATGAGACTAGCGGGAGCACTTTTGGGGAGCTGTTTTTT. Translation gives CASSQDETSGSTFGELFF. The rearrangement uses TRBV4-1 and TRBJ2-2; 12 bases line up with TRBD2. V trimming: 0 bases; J trimming: 8 bases; junction bases outside the gene matches: 10. Germline assignment: CDR1 MGHRA and CDR2 YSYEKL. The CDR3 is made up of 18 amino acids.